The 22 T cell receptor beta chains given below trace back to one sample, sequenced in a study of persistence of HIV-infected CD4 T cells. No antigen has been assigned to these receptors. The libraries were made with immunoSEQ version 4 in survey mode. Clones were read by immunoSEQ multiplex PCR, and TCRdb kept only the in-frame ones, dropping some. Of 30,000 to 45,000 clones in the sample, roughly 89% were seen once. Anti-CD3/anti-CD28 beads served as a nonspecific positive control stimulus. Responding CD4+ T cells were sorted by upregulation of both CD40 ligand and CD69. The sequenced sample was CD4+ T cells sorted from PBMCs after roughly 19-hour stimulation, obtained from a patient who received antiretroviral therapy. The source is an adult man with HIV who was CMV-seropositive.

This clone was detected only once. This chain uses TRBV15 with TRBJ1-1; 9 nucleotides align to TRBD1. J was trimmed by 4 bases and V by 5 bases; bases with no gene match: 8. Germline V gene lookup returns CDR1 LNHNV and CDR2 YYDKDF (reference sequence). The CDR3 is 15 residues long. The CDR3 bases are TGTGCCACCAGCCCTCCGGGACAGGGATCCACTGAAGCTTTCTTT. Protein sequence: CATSPPGQGSTEAFF.

The V gene is TRBV27, the J gene TRBJ1-2, with 7 positions matching TRBD1. CDR1 is MNHEY and CDR2 is SMNVEV in the germline V gene (reference sequence). The CDR3 is 17 residues long. Trimming at V came to 4 bases and at J to 4 bases, leaving 15 bases not matched to a gene. The CDR3 sequence is CASSSYDRATRFYGYTF. The CDR3 coding sequence is TGTGCCAGCAGTTCGTACGACAGGGCGACCCGATTCTATGGCTACACCTTC.

Only one count was recorded for this clone. This chain uses TRBV6-1 with TRBJ2-7, with 9 bases matching TRBD1. Looked up from germline, CDR1 is MNHNS and CDR2 is SASEGT. The CDR3 runs 16 residues. The trim removed 0 bases at V and 3 bases at J, leaving 6 bases unmatched. The CDR3 sequence: CASSEARTGGYYEQYF. In DNA, the CDR3 is TGTGCCAGCAGTGAAGCTCGAACAGGGGGCTACTACGAGCAGTACTTC.

The chain is built from TRBV19 and TRBJ2-7, with 9 bases fitting TRBD1. The CDR3 is 15 amino acids. The germline V gene has CDR1 LNHDA and CDR2 SQIVND (reference sequence). After removal of 3 bases from V and 6 bases from J, the junction contained 9 bases not matched to a gene. CDR3 residues: CASSISKGQGGEQYF. Written as DNA, the CDR3 is TGTGCCAGTAGTATCTCCAAGGGACAGGGCGGCGAGCAGTACTTC.

The chain has TRBV10-2 and TRBJ2-5; D may match TRBD1 or TRBD2 (5 bases each). The CDR3 covers 14 residues. The germline V gene has CDR1 WSHSY and CDR2 SAAADI. Trimming left V 8 bases short and J 2 bases short, with 15 bases between. The DNA for the CDR3 is TGCGCCAGCGGCTTAGGGACCTCTCAAGAGACCCAGTACTTC. This encodes CASGLGTSQETQYF.

This rearrangement joins TRBV12-5 to TRBJ2-2; maybe TRBD1 (6 bases). This CDR3 comprises 22 residues. The germline V gene has CDR1 LGHNT and CDR2 FRNRAP. Between the trimmed V and J ends, which lost 0 bases and 2 bases, there was a span of 28 bases. The CDR3, as DNA: TGTGCTAGTGGTTTGGTACCCCTCATCGTAACAGGGTATAGGGCTAACACCGGGGAGCTGTTTTTT. Translating gives CASGLVPLIVTGYRANTGELFF. The whole variable domain, remainder taken from reference TRBV12-5 and TRBJ2-2, is DARVTQTPRHKVTEMGQEVTMRCQPILGHNTVFWYRQTMMQGLELLAYFRNRAPLDDSGMPKDRFSAEMPDATLATLKIQPSEPRDSAVYFCASGLVPLIVTGYRANTGELFFGEGSRLTVL.

The rearrangement links TRBV28 to TRBJ1-2, with TRBD1 matching over 8 bases. Looked up from germline, CDR1 is MDHEN and CDR2 is SYDVKM. The CDR3 is made up of 13 amino acids. J gave up 3 bases and V 7 bases, and 4 bases lay outside the gene matches. The CDR3, as DNA: TGTGCCAGCACCTTGGACAGGGACTATGGCTACACCTTC. This translates into CASTLDRDYGYTF.

The chain joins TRBV7-5 to TRBJ2-7. TRBV7-5 is deemed a pseudogene. This CDR3 spans 15 amino acids. The CDR3 DNA is TGTGTCAGAAGCTTAGTGGGCGGGACAAACTACGAGCAGTACTTC. Translated, it gives CVRSLVGGTNYEQYF.

The chain combines TRBV2 with TRBJ2-3; D tentatively reads TRBD1 or TRBD2 (5 bases each). The CDR3 length is 19 residues. Germline V CDR1 and CDR2: SNHLY, FYNNEI. The ends were cut back, 2 bases at V and 5 bases at J, with 26 bases in the middle. CDR3 DNA sequence: TGTGCCAGCAGTGAAACGTACAGGAGAATGCGAGGGTCTGGAGATACGCAGTATTTT. This sequence encodes CASSETYRRMRGSGDTQYF.

The CDR3 DNA is TGTGCCAGCAGTTACTCTGACAGGGGGCGGTACGAGCAGTACTTC. Translated, it gives CASSYSDRGRYEQYF. The chain employs TRBV6-5 and TRBJ2-7; 10 bases line up with TRBD1. There are 15 residues in the CDR3. The V gene's germline CDR1 is MNHEY and CDR2 SVGAGI. V lost 0 bases and J lost 4; bases outside the gene matches: 3.

The J gene is TRBJ1-2, the V gene TRBV30; D possibly corresponds to TRBD1 (5 bases). Deletions cut 2 bases from V and 2 bases from J, with 12 bases between. CDR3 size: 14 residues. The germline V gene encodes CDR1 GTSNPN and CDR2 SVGIG (reference sequence). DNA of the CDR3: TGTGCCTGGAGTTTGACAGCGCGGAACTATGGCTACACCTTC. It codes for CAWSLTARNYGYTF.

V is TRBV5-1 and J is TRBJ1-2, with no clear D. Germline V gene data show CDR1 as SGHRS and CDR2 as YFSETQ. The CDR3 loop spans 14 amino acids. Trimming left V 4 bases short and J 0 bases short, with 10 bases between. The CDR3 DNA follows: TGCGCCAGCAGCAGCAGCCAGTCTAACTATGGCTACACCTTC. This gives the protein CASSSSQSNYGYTF.

The J gene is TRBJ2-2, the V gene TRBV7-8; a possible D gene is TRBD1 (5 bases). V lost 5 bases and J lost 0, with 10 bases in between. Germline V gene sequence: CDR1 SGHVS, CDR2 FQNEAQ. The CDR3 consists of 15 residues. CDR3 loop: CASSQQASNTGELFF. The CDR3 DNA follows: TGTGCCAGCAGCCAACAGGCTTCGAACACCGGGGAGCTGTTTTTT.

As regards this clone: The same CDR3 is also encoded by other DNA sequences in this sample. This rearrangement joins TRBV18 to TRBJ2-3; no definite D call. In germline, CDR1 is KGHSH, CDR2 LQKENI. With 3 bases removed from V and 0 bases from J, the gap between germline ends came to 1 base. The CDR3 covers 12 residues. Here the CDR3 DNA reads TGTGCCAGCTCACCCAGCACAGATACGCAGTATTTT. It specifies CASSPSTDTQYF.

The rearrangement joins TRBV30 to TRBJ2-3; 8 nucleotides match TRBD2. V trimming: 5 bases; J trimming: 4 bases; junction bases outside the gene matches: 8. CDR1 is GTSNPN, CDR2 SVGIG, per germline (reference sequence). The CDR3 runs to 14 residues. CDR3 bases: TGTGCCTGGGGCGGGGGGAGGCCGGCAGATACGCAGTATTTT. Translation gives CAWGGGRPADTQYF.

The chain joins TRBV7-6 to TRBJ1-2, with 7 bases lining up with TRBD1. CDR1 and CDR2 from the germline V gene are SGHVS and FNYEAQ. The CDR3 has 16 residues. J lost 5 bases, V lost 1 base, and 10 bases had no gene match. CDR3 protein: CASSLVPGQSTYGYTF. DNA for the CDR3: TGTGCCAGCAGCTTAGTCCCGGGACAGAGTACATATGGCTACACCTTC. The entire variable domain, with the rest obtained from reference TRBV7-6 and TRBJ1-2, is as follows: GAGVSQSPRYKVTKRGQDVALRCDPISGHVSLYWYRQALGQGPEFLTYFNYEAQQDKSGLPNDRFSAERPEGSISTLTIQRTEQRDSAMYRCASSLVPGQSTYGYTFGSGTRLTVV.

CDR3 DNA sequence: TGTGCCAGCAGCTCCACTCGAGAAACAGCCAAAAACATTCAGTACTTC. It translates to CASSSTRETAKNIQYF. This chain uses TRBV7-3 with TRBJ2-4; D is uncertain. CDR3 length equals 16 residues. V was clipped by 4 bases and J by 0 bases, with 13 bases between them. Germline V gives CDR1 SGHTA, CDR2 FQGTGA.

The chain couples TRBV6-2 or TRBV6-3 to TRBJ2-7; D may be TRBD1 (6 bases). V was cut by 4 bases and J by 2 bases, with 15 bases left in between. The CDR3 length is 15 residues. CDR1 is MNHEY and CDR2 is SVGEGT in the germline V gene. CDR3 protein: CASSSPHRDPYEQYF. The CDR3 coding sequence is TGTGCCAGCAGTTCCCCGCACAGGGACCCCTACGAGCAGTACTTC.

The chain couples TRBV20-1 to TRBJ2-3; D not resolved. The CDR3 is made up of 11 amino acids. Germline assignment: CDR1 DFQATT and CDR2 SNEGSKA (reference sequence). The V end lost 3 bases, the J end lost 7 bases, and 8 bases lay between the germline ends. CDR3 in DNA: TGCAGTGCTAGGCCTGCGCATACGCAGTATTTT. This gives the protein CSARPAHTQYF.

CDR3 DNA: TGTGCCAGCAGCTGGAAGGACCACTATGGCTACACCTTC. It translates to CASSWKDHYGYTF. The chain couples TRBV7-8 to TRBJ1-2; D call uncertain. The CDR3 runs to 13 residues. Trimming left V 4 bases short and J 3 bases short, with 9 bases between. The germline V gene encodes CDR1 SGHVS and CDR2 FQNEAQ.

This clone was counted a few times. The rearrangement joins TRBV7-2 to TRBJ1-6; 7 nucleotides line up with TRBD1. V shed 7 bases and J 7 bases; nucleotides not matched to a gene: 10. Germline V CDR1 and CDR2: SGHTA, FQGNSA. This CDR3 is 15 amino acids long. DNA for the CDR3: TGTGCCAGCAACAAAAACAGGGGAGGCAATTCACCCCTCCACTTT. This translates into CASNKNRGGNSPLHF.

This sequence joins TRBV2 and TRBJ2-7; possibly TRBD1 for D (6 bases). This CDR3 is 14 amino acids long. V dropped 7 bases and J dropped 0 bases, with 13 bases sitting between them. Germline assignment: CDR1 SNHLY and CDR2 FYNNEI. CDR3 residues: CASNPRDISYEQYF. The CDR3 DNA follows: TGTGCCAGCAATCCCCGGGACATCTCCTACGAGCAGTACTTC.